The sequence of this T cell receptor (beta chain) was determined in a study of Ad26.COV2.S vaccination and SARS-CoV-2 variants. Study at large: The study gave Ad26.COV2.S intramuscularly, once or twice 56 days apart.

Generated by immunoSEQ multiplex PCR, the TCRdb table keeps only in-frame clones and is missing some. This sample has more than 300,000 clones, with 85% to 90% found just once. Stated treatment: some 20 received Ad26.COV2.S at low or high dose, single or two shots; several received placebo; per-sample allocation not given. Day 63 following the first vaccine or placebo injection was when the samples were taken. J gave up 7 bases and V 6 bases, and 9 bases lay outside the gene matches. Germline CDR1 and CDR2: WSHSY and SAAADI. The CDR3 consists of 15 residues. The source of this sequence is a person aged 18 to 65 who received the Ad26.COV2.S COVID-19 vaccine or a placebo. V is TRBV10-2 and J is TRBJ2-1; 10 nucleotides align to TRBD2. The sequencing here drew on peripheral blood, taken in a trial of Ad26.COV2.S vaccine versus placebo. DNA of the CDR3: TGCGCCAGCAGCAGAAGCGGGGGGGCCCGAAATGAGCAGTTCTTC. It specifies CASSRSGGARNEQFF.